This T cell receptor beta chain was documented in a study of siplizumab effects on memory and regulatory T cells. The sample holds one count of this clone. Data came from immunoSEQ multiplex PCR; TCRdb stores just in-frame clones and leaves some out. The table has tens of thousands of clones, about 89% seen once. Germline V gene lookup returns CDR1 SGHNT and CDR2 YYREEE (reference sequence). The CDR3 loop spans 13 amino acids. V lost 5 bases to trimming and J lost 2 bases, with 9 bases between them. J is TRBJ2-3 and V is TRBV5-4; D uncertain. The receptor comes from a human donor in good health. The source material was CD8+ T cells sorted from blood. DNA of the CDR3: TGTGCCAGCAGTCCGGCTCTCACAGATACGCAGTATTTT. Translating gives CASSPALTDTQYF.